This T cell receptor (beta chain) was observed in a study of blood T cell repertoires in COVID-19. As for the study in general: The origin of the acute and convalescent COVID-19 samples was the United States, Italy and Spain. Sample material is recorded as cDNA or gDNA derived from T cells, B-cell-depleted T cells, or PBMCs.

The CDR3 sequence is 16 residues long. V was clipped by 1 base and J by 2 bases; unmatched bases: 5. Germline CDR1 and CDR2: SGHRS and YFSETQ. As originally analysed: Amplifying reference gene primers gave estimates of nucleated cell counts. Some clones are missing from TCRdb's copy, which holds only in-frame ones; the method was immunoSEQ multiplex PCR. V and J calls and clone size are given by that table; D and trimming were obtained from the DNA. The sample lists tens of thousands of clones, about 90% occurring once. Source material: peripheral blood. This clonotype was obtained from a woman aged 80 or over with COVID-19, enrolled during active disease. V gene TRBV5-1 combines with J gene TRBJ2-2; the match to TRBD1 covers 7 bases. The CDR3 here is CASSLLTGTNTGELFF. DNA for the CDR3: TGCGCCAGCAGCTTGCTGACAGGGACAAACACCGGGGAGCTGTTTTTT. The full variable domain, its missing parts supplied by reference TRBV5-1 and TRBJ2-2, is KAGVTQTPRYLIKTRGQQVTLSCSPISGHRSVSWYQQTPGQGLQFLFEYFSETQRNKGNFPGRFSGRQFSNSRSEMNVSTLELGDSALYLCASSLLTGTNTGELFFGEGSRLTVL.